This TCR beta chain is from a study of control samples from healthy donors and cancer patients. V was pared by 1 base and J by 2 bases, with 6 bases of the junction left unmatched. Germline V gene sequence: CDR1 GTSNPN, CDR2 SVGIG (reference sequence). The CDR3 length is 15 residues. This table comes from immunoSEQ multiplex PCR, and its TCRdb copy is limited to in-frame clones, with some not included. This table has under 130,000 clones, 75% to 90% appearing once. V gene TRBV30 combines with J gene TRBJ2-3; 7 nucleotides match TRBD2. The TCR sequence derives from a man aged 60 to 69 with lung cancer. Input material: PBMCs. The DNA for the CDR3 is TGTGCCTGGAGTGCCTCAGCGGGGCTCACAGATACGCAGTATTTT. As protein: CAWSASAGLTDTQYF.